Listed here are 30 T cell receptor beta chains from one sample, sequenced in a study of T cells in tuberculosis. Generated by immunoSEQ multiplex PCR, the TCRdb table keeps only in-frame clones and is missing some. This sample has 85,000 to 90,000 clones, with more than 75% found just once. Thawed, overnight-rested PBMC were stained with GMM-loaded CD1B tetramer, viability dye and anti-CD3, then sorted. The CD1B tetramers carried C32 glucose monomycolate purified from Rhodococcus equi. Sequenced sample: CD1b-GMM tetramer-negative cells sorted from PBMCs. Receptors were obtained from an adult woman with latent tuberculosis.

The genes are TRBV7-9 and TRBJ2-3; maybe TRBD1 (6 bases). The length of the CDR3 is 15 residues. Germline V gene lookup returns CDR1 SEHNR and CDR2 FQNEAQ (reference sequence). Trimming took 7 bases from V and 6 from J, leaving 20 bases between them. The CDR3 nucleotides read TGTGCCAGCAATCGGGGACAAAGCCCGGTGGATACGCAGTATTTT. It encodes CASNRGQSPVDTQYF.

V is TRBV5-1 and J is TRBJ1-6; the D gene is possibly TRBD1 (6 bases). Germline CDR1 reads SGHRS; CDR2 reads YFSETQ. The CDR3 sequence is 16 residues long. V lost 5 bases and J lost 0, with 12 bases in between. The CDR3 nucleotides are TGCGCCAGCAGGAGGACGGACAGCTCCTATAATTCACCCCTCCACTTT. Amino acids: CASRRTDSSYNSPLHF.

The rearrangement uses TRBV19 and TRBJ2-5; perhaps TRBD1 as D (5 bases). CDR1 is LNHDA, CDR2 SQIVND, per germline (reference sequence). V was shortened by 2 bases and J by 5 bases, with 21 bases between the two germline ends. The CDR3 totals 17 residues. As DNA, the CDR3 is TGTGCCAGTAGTATACCTGGGGCGCTTTATAGTATTGAGACCCAGTACTTC. It encodes CASSIPGALYSIETQYF. The full variable domain, in which reference TRBV19 and TRBJ2-5 provide the parts outside the CDR3, is DGGITQSPKYLFRKEGQNVTLSCEQNLNHDAMYWYRQDPGQGLRLIYYSQIVNDFQKGDIAEGYSVSREKKESFPLTVTSAQKNPTAFYLCASSIPGALYSIETQYFGPGTRLLVL.

This clone appeared once. This chain joins TRBV11-2 and TRBJ1-2; D might be TRBD1 (6 bases). Germline CDR1 and CDR2: SGHAT and FQNNGV. The germline V and J ends were trimmed by 5 bases and 4 bases, with 20 bases remaining between them. The CDR3 has 16 residues. CDR3 nucleotides: TGTGCCAGCAGCCCCGGGGGGGCTACTTCATTCTATGGCTACACCTTC. This codes for CASSPGGATSFYGYTF.

The chain joins TRBV11-2 to TRBJ1-1; perhaps TRBD1 as D (5 bases). The CDR3 has 16 residues. From germline, CDR1 is SGHAT and CDR2 FQNNGV. Trimming left V 1 base short and J 1 base short, with 13 bases between. In DNA form, the CDR3 reads TGTGCCAGCAGCTTAGGGAGGGACTGGACGAACACTGAAGCTTTCTTT. Protein sequence: CASSLGRDWTNTEAFF.

The chain combines TRBV14 with TRBJ2-7; a weak D match, TRBD1 (5 bases). Trimming stripped 1 base from V and 4 bases from J, with 8 bases between. The CDR3 has 13 amino acids. The germline gives CDR1 SGHDN, CDR2 FVKESK. CDR3 sequence reads: CASSQVRGYEQYF. CDR3 coding DNA: TGTGCCAGCAGCCAAGTAAGGGGATACGAGCAGTACTTC. Full variable domain (rest looked up from reference TRBV14 and TRBJ2-7): EAGVTQFPSHSVIEKGQTVTLRCDPISGHDNLYWYRRVMGKEIKFLLHFVKESKQDESGMPNNRFLAERTGGTYSTLKVQPAELEDSGVYFCASSQVRGYEQYFGPGTRLTVT.

V and J are TRBV25-1 and TRBJ2-3; a possible D gene is TRBD2 (6 bases). The CDR3 length is 16 residues. Germline loops: CDR1 MGHDK, CDR2 SYGVNS. The V and J ends lost 7 bases and 2 bases respectively, with 19 bases between them. CDR3 residues: CASTRMGGRSTDTQYF. CDR3 in DNA: TGTGCCAGCACCCGAATGGGGGGACGGTCCACAGATACGCAGTATTTT.

Only one count was recorded for this clone. V gene TRBV18 combines with J gene TRBJ2-3; TRBD2 aligns across 8 bases. Germline V gene sequence: CDR1 KGHSH, CDR2 LQKENI. Losses at the gene ends were 3 bases for V and 7 bases for J; bases not matched to a gene: 6. The CDR3 totals 14 residues. The CDR3 is CASSPASGGNTQYF. For the CDR3, the DNA is TGTGCCAGCTCACCCGCCAGCGGGGGTAATACGCAGTATTTT.

The gene calls are TRBV19 and TRBJ2-7; TRBD2 matches 8 bases. Germline V gene data show CDR1 as LNHDA and CDR2 as SQIVND (reference sequence). The V gene end was trimmed by 1 base and the J gene end by 4 bases; junction bases not matched to a gene: 6. The CDR3 has 15 residues. For the CDR3, the DNA is TGTGCCAGTAGTATAGCGCTAGCGGGTCAATACGAGCAGTACGTC. The encoded protein is CASSIALAGQYEQYV.

The chain links TRBV28 to TRBJ1-1; the D gene is possibly TRBD1 (6 bases). The V gene's germline CDR1 is MDHEN and CDR2 SYDVKM. V gave up 5 bases and J gave up 0 bases, with 16 bases separating them. The CDR3 sequence is 16 residues long. CDR3 sequence reads: CASSPSGEGLNTEAFF. The CDR3 DNA follows: TGTGCCAGCAGTCCGTCAGGGGAGGGATTGAACACTGAAGCTTTCTTT.

This clone has only one observation. The J gene is TRBJ2-1, the V gene TRBV7-3, with 10 bases fitting TRBD2. Germline V gives CDR1 SGHTA, CDR2 FQGTGA. The junction had 8 bases not matched to a gene; V was cut back by 2 bases and J by 7 bases. The CDR3 loop spans 16 amino acids. CDR3 nucleotide sequence: TGTGCCAGCAGCTTATCCAGCGGGGGGGCCCCGAATGAGCAGTTCTTC. This sequence encodes CASSLSSGGAPNEQFF.

The chain employs TRBV13 and TRBJ2-7, with D possibly TRBD2 on 6 matching bases. Trimming shortened V by 5 bases and J by 3 bases, and 14 bases separated the two germline ends. The CDR3 runs to 14 residues. The V gene's germline CDR1 is PRHDT and CDR2 FYEKMQ (reference sequence). The CDR3 DNA is TGTGCCAGCAGCCACCGGACTAACTTCTACGAGCAGTACGTC. It codes for CASSHRTNFYEQYV.

The chain employs TRBV7-8 and TRBJ2-2; D is uncertain. Germline assignment: CDR1 SGHVS and CDR2 FQNEAQ. The CDR3 loop spans 14 amino acids. Deletions cut 5 bases from V and 4 bases from J, with 11 bases between. As DNA, the CDR3 is TGTGCCAGCAGCGCGCTCGTCGGCACCGGGGAGCTGTTTTTT. Protein product: CASSALVGTGELFF.

The CDR3 protein is CASSSQDRGSLNSPLHF. The CDR3 DNA reads TGCGCCAGCAGCTCACAAGACAGGGGAAGCCTCAATTCACCCCTCCACTTT. The genes are TRBV5-1 and TRBJ1-6; 8 bases map to TRBD1. V lost 3 bases to trimming and J lost 7 bases; unmatched junction nucleotides: 12. Germline CDR1 and CDR2: SGHRS and YFSETQ. This CDR3 spans 17 amino acids.

The rearrangement links TRBV9 to TRBJ2-7, with TRBD1 identical over 8 bases. The CDR3 consists of 15 residues. From germline, CDR1 is SGDLS and CDR2 YYNGEE. The V and J ends lost 0 bases and 0 bases, in that order; junction bases with no gene match: 2. In DNA, the CDR3 is TGTGCCAGCAGCGTAGGACAGGGGCCCTCCTACGAGCAGTACGTC. It is translated as CASSVGQGPSYEQYV.

The chain is built from TRBV2 and TRBJ2-3, with 11 bases that match TRBD2. The junction had 5 bases not matched to a gene; V was cut back by 4 bases and J by 5 bases. The CDR3 covers 15 residues. Germline assignment: CDR1 SNHLY and CDR2 FYNNEI. CDR3 nucleotides: TGTGCCAGCAGTGTTAGCGGGGGGGAGGGAGATACGCAGTATTTT. Protein product: CASSVSGGEGDTQYF.

Only one count was recorded for this clone. The rearrangement joins TRBV6-1 to TRBJ2-7; 9 bases agree with TRBD1. CDR3 length: 15 amino acids. V gave up 5 bases and J gave up 4 bases; unmatched junction bases: 9. Germline values: CDR1 MNHNS, CDR2 SASEGT. CDR3 sequence reads: CASSRDRVGRYEQYF. The CDR3 DNA is TGTGCCAGCAGTAGGGACAGGGTGGGTCGGTACGAGCAGTACTTC.

This clone has only one observation. The V gene is TRBV30, the J gene TRBJ1-2; 9 positions agree with TRBD1. Unmatched junction bases numbered 8, after V lost 8 bases and J lost 7 bases. From germline, CDR1 is GTSNPN and CDR2 SVGIG (reference sequence). The CDR3 covers 12 residues. CDR3 amino acids: CAGQQGAGGYTF. Here the CDR3 DNA reads TGTGCCGGACAACAGGGGGCAGGTGGCTACACCTTC. The full variable domain, in which reference TRBV30 and TRBJ1-2 provide the parts outside the CDR3, is SQTIHQWPATLVQPVGSPLSLECTVEGTSNPNLYWYRQAAGRGLQLLFYSVGIGQISSEVPQNLSASRPQDRQFILSSKKLLLSDSGFYLCAGQQGAGGYTFGSGTRLTVV.

This sequence joins TRBV5-5 and TRBJ1-2; D is perhaps TRBD1 (5 bases). This CDR3 contains 14 residues. The V and J ends lost 5 bases and 2 bases respectively, with 13 bases between them. Germline loops: CDR1 SGHKS, CDR2 YYEKEE (reference sequence). CDR3 nucleotide sequence: TGTGCCAGCAGACTGGGGCCGGAGAACTATGGCTACACCTTC. The encoded protein is CASRLGPENYGYTF.

The chain carries TRBV5-6 and TRBJ2-6; D is uncertain. V shed 0 bases and J shed 2 bases, with 9 bases lying between them. Per the germline V gene, CDR1 is SGHDT and CDR2 is YYEEEE. This CDR3 is built from 16 residues. The CDR3 bases are TGTGCCAGCAGCTTGGGGCAGACAACTGGGGCCAACGTCCTGACTTTC. Translation gives CASSLGQTTGANVLTF.

The chain combines TRBV25-1 with TRBJ2-4, with D possibly TRBD2 on 6 matching bases. V gave up 4 bases and J gave up 0 bases, with 7 bases separating them. CDR1 is MGHDK, CDR2 SYGVNS, per germline. CDR3 length: 14 amino acids. CDR3 bases: TGTGCCAGCAGTGCCGGGGGAGCCAAAAACATTCAGTACTTC. It specifies CASSAGGAKNIQYF. The full variable domain, completed using reference TRBV25-1 and TRBJ2-4, is EADIYQTPRYLVIGTGKKITLECSQTMGHDKMYWYQQDPGMELHLIHYSYGVNSTEKGDLSSESTVSRIRTEHFPLTLESARPSHTSQYLCASSAGGAKNIQYFGAGTRLSVL.

V gene TRBV6-6 combines with J gene TRBJ1-5; tentative D call: TRBD1 (5 bases). CDR3 length: 13 residues. CDR1 MNHNY and CDR2 SVGAGI come from the germline V gene (reference sequence). The germline V and J ends were trimmed by 7 bases and 5 bases, with 12 bases remaining between them. The CDR3 DNA follows: TGTGCCAGCAAAACGGGAGGGGATCAGCCCCAGCATTTT. Translated, it gives CASKTGGDQPQHF.

The CDR3 nucleotides read TGTGCCAGCAGCTTAAGACAGGGGCTAAACACAGATACGCAGTATTTT. Amino acids: CASSLRQGLNTDTQYF. The chain couples TRBV11-2 to TRBJ2-3, with 8 bases fitting TRBD1. The CDR3 runs to 16 residues. Germline V lookup: CDR1 SGHAT, CDR2 FQNNGV. V lost 2 bases, J lost 2 bases, and 6 bases stayed unmatched.

The gene calls are TRBV9 and TRBJ2-1, with TRBD2 as a possible D gene (5 bases). V was clipped by 0 bases and J by 5 bases, with 12 bases between them. The CDR3 sequence is 15 residues long. Germline CDR1 is SGDLS and CDR2 is YYNGEE. CDR3 nucleotide sequence: TGTGCCAGCAGCGTAGGGAGGCTCCACCACAATGAGCAGTTCTTC. Its translation is CASSVGRLHHNEQFF.

The rearrangement uses TRBV5-1 and TRBJ2-1, with 7 bases matching TRBD1. With 3 bases clipped from V and 7 bases from J, the junction kept 13 bases outside the gene matches. The CDR3 has 16 residues. CDR1 and CDR2 (germline): SGHRS, YFSETQ. CDR3 region: CASSYDLNRGRNEQFF. CDR3 nucleotide sequence: TGCGCCAGCAGCTACGACCTCAACAGGGGAAGGAATGAGCAGTTCTTC.

The chain joins TRBV19 to TRBJ2-5, with D unresolved. This CDR3 region has 13 residues. The germline gives CDR1 LNHDA, CDR2 SQIVND (reference sequence). V lost 5 bases to trimming and J lost 4 bases, with 11 bases between them. The CDR3 coding sequence is TGTGCCAGTAGTGTCTTACTCGGAGAGACCCAGTACTTC. The encoded protein is CASSVLLGETQYF. Full variable domain (missing parts from reference TRBV19 and TRBJ2-5): DGGITQSPKYLFRKEGQNVTLSCEQNLNHDAMYWYRQDPGQGLRLIYYSQIVNDFQKGDIAEGYSVSREKKESFPLTVTSAQKNPTAFYLCASSVLLGETQYFGPGTRLLVL.

The chain joins TRBV19 to TRBJ2-1, with TRBD1 identical over 12 bases. This CDR3 comprises 17 residues. V shed 4 bases, J shed 7 bases, and the junction held 11 bases outside the gene matches. Germline V lookup: CDR1 LNHDA, CDR2 SQIVND (reference sequence). CDR3 DNA: TGTGCCAGTAGTAGTCACCGGGACAGGGGGCTTAGTAATGAGCAGTTCTTC. Its protein is CASSSHRDRGLSNEQFF.

The chain has TRBV29-1 and TRBJ1-5; the D gene is possibly TRBD1 (5 bases). Trimming stripped 6 bases from V and 9 bases from J, with 12 bases between. This CDR3 comprises 11 residues. Germline lookup yields CDR1 SQVTM and CDR2 ANQGSEA. Written as DNA, the CDR3 is TGCAGCGTGAATCGGGGGATGCCCCAGCATTTT. Translation: CSVNRGMPQHF.

V usage is TRBV6-6 and J usage is TRBJ1-2; 8 positions match TRBD1. The CDR3 extends over 14 amino acids. Germline V gene sequence: CDR1 MNHNY, CDR2 SVGAGI (reference sequence). V dropped 5 bases and J dropped 4; count of bases not matched to a gene: 6. The CDR3 region is CASSNGQGGYGYTF. The CDR3 DNA is TGTGCCAGCAGTAACGGACAGGGCGGCTATGGCTACACCTTC.

On this clone itself: Other DNA sequences of this sample code for an identical CDR3. The chain uses TRBV10-2 and TRBJ1-6, with D maybe TRBD1 (6 bases). The germline CDR1 and CDR2 sequences are WSHSY and SAAADI. The CDR3 runs 14 residues. V was shortened by 6 bases and J by 3 bases, with 9 bases between the two germline ends. This chain's CDR3 is CASRRTDYNSPLHF. The CDR3 bases are TGCGCCAGCAGGAGGACAGACTATAATTCACCCCTCCACTTT.